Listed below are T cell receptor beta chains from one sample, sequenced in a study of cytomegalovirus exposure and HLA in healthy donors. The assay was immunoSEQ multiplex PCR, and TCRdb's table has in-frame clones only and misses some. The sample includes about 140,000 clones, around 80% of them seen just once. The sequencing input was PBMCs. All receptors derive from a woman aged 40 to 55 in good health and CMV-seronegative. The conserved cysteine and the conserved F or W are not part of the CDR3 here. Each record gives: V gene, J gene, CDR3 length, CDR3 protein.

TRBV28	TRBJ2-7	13	ASSTQRQETYEQY
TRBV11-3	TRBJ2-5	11	ASKLQGQETQY
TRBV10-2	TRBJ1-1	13	ASSDRQGSNTEAF
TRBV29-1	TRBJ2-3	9	KQPSEDTQY
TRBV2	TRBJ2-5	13	ASTRGTGLQETQY
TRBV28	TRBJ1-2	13	ASSPYGQGNYGYT
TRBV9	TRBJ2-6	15	ASSPRTAPSGANVLT
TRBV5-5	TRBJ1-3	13	ASSAVSGTGNTIY
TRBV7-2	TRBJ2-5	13	ASSANQGGAETQY
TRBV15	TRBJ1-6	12	ATSRRQGSSPLH
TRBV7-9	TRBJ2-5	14	ASSLTSGGYQETQY
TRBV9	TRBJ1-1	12	ASSSTTGDTEAF
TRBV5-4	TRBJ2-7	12	ASRPQTGSNEQY
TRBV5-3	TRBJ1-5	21	ARTSRGWQSTATRMYSNQPQH
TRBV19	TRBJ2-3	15	ASSIGRLTGIADTQY
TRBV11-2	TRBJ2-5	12	ASSFSGGQETQY
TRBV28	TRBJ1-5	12	ASSSDRPQGPQH
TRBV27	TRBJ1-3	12	ASSPGTVGNTIY
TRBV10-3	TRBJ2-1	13	AISETGPSYNEQF
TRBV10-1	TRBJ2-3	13	ASSSRRQGTDTQY
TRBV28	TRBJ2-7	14	ASSPGGTGSTYEQY
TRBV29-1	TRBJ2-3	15	SVEIRQAKISTDTQY
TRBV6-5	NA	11	ASSYNKAYEQY
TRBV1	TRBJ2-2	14	TSSLRTNTNTGELF
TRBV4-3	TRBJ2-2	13	ASSQDLISLGELF
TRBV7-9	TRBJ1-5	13	ASSSWTDGNQPQH
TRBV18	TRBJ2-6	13	ASSLQGPGANVLT
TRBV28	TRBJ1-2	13	ASSSGATGSYGYT
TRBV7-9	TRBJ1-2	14	ASSFSVAKGDYGYT
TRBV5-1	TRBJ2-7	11	ASSQDGGLEQY
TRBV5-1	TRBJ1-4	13	ASSYGTGGSEKLF
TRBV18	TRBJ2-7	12	ASSPRQGAYEQY
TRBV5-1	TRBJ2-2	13	ASSLGLAGSGELF
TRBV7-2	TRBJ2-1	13	ASRPPGQGVHEQF
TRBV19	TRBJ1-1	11	ASGQQRATEAF
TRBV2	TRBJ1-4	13	ASSEEQGRDEKLF
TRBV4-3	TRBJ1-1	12	ASSLFSWNTEAF
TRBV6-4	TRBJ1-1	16	ASSDSHAGQGQNTEAF
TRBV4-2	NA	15	ASSQVVFDRSSYEQY
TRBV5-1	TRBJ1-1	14	ASSRGETTANTEAF
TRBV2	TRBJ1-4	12	ASNMDNSNEKLF
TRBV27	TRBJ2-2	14	ASSLGTSASTGELF
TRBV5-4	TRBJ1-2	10	ASSLDGDGYT
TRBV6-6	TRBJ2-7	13	ASSYQEGSGYEQY
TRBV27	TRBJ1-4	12	ASSQLYRNEKLF
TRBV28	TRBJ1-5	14	ASSPTMRELNQPQH
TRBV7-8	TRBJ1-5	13	ASSPQGGGSQPQH
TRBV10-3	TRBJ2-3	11	AISGGGTDTQY